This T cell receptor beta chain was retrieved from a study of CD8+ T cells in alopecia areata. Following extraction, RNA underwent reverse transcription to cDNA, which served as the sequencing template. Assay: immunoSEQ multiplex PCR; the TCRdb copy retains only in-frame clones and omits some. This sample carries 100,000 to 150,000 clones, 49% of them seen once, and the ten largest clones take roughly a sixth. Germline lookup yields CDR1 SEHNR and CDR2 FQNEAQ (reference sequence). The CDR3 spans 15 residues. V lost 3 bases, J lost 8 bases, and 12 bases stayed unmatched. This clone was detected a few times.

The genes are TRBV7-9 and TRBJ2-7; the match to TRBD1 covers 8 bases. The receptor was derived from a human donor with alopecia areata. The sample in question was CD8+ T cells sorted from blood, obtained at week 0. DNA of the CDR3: TGTGCCAGCAGCTTCCGGGACAGGACTGGTACGAAGCAGTACTTC. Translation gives CASSFRDRTGTKQYF. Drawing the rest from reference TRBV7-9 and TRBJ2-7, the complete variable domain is DTGVSQNPRHKITKRGQNVTFRCDPISEHNRLYWYRQTLGQGPEFLTYFQNEAQLEKSRLLSDRFSAERPKGSFSTLEIQRTEQGDSAMYLCASSFRDRTGTKQYFGPGTRLTVT.